These 22 T cell receptor beta chains were all obtained from the same sample, sequenced in a study of blood T cell repertoires in COVID-19. Libraries were prepared by immunoSEQ multiplex PCR; TCRdb keeps only in-frame clonotypes and omits some of them. Of approximately 190,000 clones listed, roughly 80% were seen once; the top ten hold around 6.9%. Sequencing was performed on peripheral blood. These receptor sequences come from a man aged 60 to 69 with acute or convalescent COVID-19.

The chain employs TRBV5-1 and TRBJ2-2; D is perhaps TRBD1 (6 bases). The CDR3 length is 17 residues. With 4 bases removed from V and 5 bases from J, the gap between germline ends came to 21 bases. Per germline, CDR1 SGHRS and CDR2 YFSETQ. The CDR3 reads CASSPAPSPGQTGELFF. The CDR3 DNA follows: TGCGCCAGCAGCCCGGCCCCTTCCCCGGGACAAACCGGGGAGCTGTTTTTT.

The V gene is TRBV10-3, the J gene TRBJ2-3, with 7 positions matching TRBD1. The CDR3 contains 16 residues. The V gene's germline CDR1 is ENHRY and CDR2 SYGVKD. V shed 5 bases and J 0 bases; nucleotides not matched to a gene: 8. The CDR3 is CAISSPGQTSTDTQYF. DNA of the CDR3: TGTGCCATCAGTAGTCCGGGACAGACTAGCACAGATACGCAGTATTTT.

The chain is built from TRBV11-3 and TRBJ2-1; 7 bases are a match to TRBD2. Germline V gives CDR1 SGHNT, CDR2 YENEEA. V lost 4 bases, J lost 5 bases, and 14 bases stayed unmatched. This CDR3 comprises 17 residues. In DNA form, the CDR3 reads TGTGCCAGCAGCTCCCCCTTTGCGACGGGAGGTAACAATGAGCAGTTCTTC. Its protein is CASSSPFATGGNNEQFF.

As concerns this clone: Other DNA sequences in the same sample also yield this CDR3. The chain combines TRBV6-5 with TRBJ1-1; TRBD1 is a possible D gene (6 bases). Germline V gene lookup returns CDR1 MNHEY and CDR2 SVGAGI. CDR3 length: 13 amino acids. Trimming stripped 5 bases from V and 2 bases from J, with 9 bases between. The CDR3 region is CASSQQGNTEAFF. The CDR3 DNA reads as TGTGCCAGCAGTCAACAGGGAAACACTGAAGCTTTCTTT.

The gene calls are TRBV2 and TRBJ2-1, with D possibly being TRBD1 (6 bases). The germline CDR1 and CDR2 sequences are SNHLY and FYNNEI. CDR3 size: 16 residues. V was pared by 8 bases and J by 0 bases, with 17 bases between. CDR3 in amino acids: CASRKRDTSSYNEQFF. CDR3 coding DNA: TGTGCCAGCCGCAAACGGGACACCTCCTCCTACAATGAGCAGTTCTTC.

This clone was detected only once. Written as DNA, the CDR3 is TGCGCCAGCAGTGACAGGCAGGGCCGGTGGTCCCAGCATTTT. It yields the protein CASSDRQGRWSQHF. The rearrangement links TRBV10-2 to TRBJ1-5; a weak D match, TRBD1 (5 bases). This CDR3 comprises 14 residues. V was cut by 3 bases and J by 11 bases, with 17 bases left in between. CDR1 and CDR2 from the germline V gene are WSHSY and SAAADI.

This clone has only a few counts. An end of the junction does not agree with germline; a read error may underlie this. This chain links TRBV19 with TRBJ1-2, with 7 bases identical to TRBD1. Germline V CDR1 and CDR2: LNHDA, SQIVND (reference sequence). This CDR3 is built from 12 residues. CDR3: CASSVHRGTVGF. CDR3 sequence (DNA): TGTGCCAGTAGTGTTCACAGGGGTACGGTCGGCTTC.

With respect to this clone: This sample includes further DNA sequences coding for the same CDR3. The chain joins TRBV5-1 to TRBJ1-1, with D perhaps TRBD1 (6 bases). V dropped 3 bases and J dropped 5 bases, with 14 bases sitting between them. This CDR3 spans 14 amino acids. The germline V gene encodes CDR1 SGHRS and CDR2 YFSETQ. In DNA form, the CDR3 reads TGCGCCAGCAGCTCACAGGGTGGGGAAACTGAAGCTTTCTTT. It is translated as CASSSQGGETEAFF.

V gene TRBV6-2 or TRBV6-3 combines with J gene TRBJ1-5; D might be TRBD1 (5 bases). The V gene lost 4 bases and the J gene lost 7 bases, with 11 bases spanning the gap. The CDR3 extends over 13 amino acids. In germline, CDR1 is MNHEY, CDR2 SVGEGT. For the CDR3, the DNA is TGTGCCAGCAGTTTTAGGGGTCTCCAGCCCCAGCATTTT. Its translation is CASSFRGLQPQHF.

CDR3 coding DNA: TGTGCCAGCTCACCGACCAGGGGAGTTGAAGGCTACACCTTC. It codes for CASSPTRGVEGYTF. J is TRBJ1-2 and V is TRBV18; D perhaps matches TRBD1 (6 bases). The length of the CDR3 is 14 residues. Trimming removed 3 bases at V and 8 bases at J, with 16 bases between. CDR1 and CDR2 (germline): KGHSH, LQKENI.

This chain connects TRBV20-1 to TRBJ2-5; D tentatively fits TRBD1 or TRBD2 (7 bases each). The ends were cut back, 3 bases at V and 5 bases at J, with 13 bases in the middle. The CDR3 has 13 residues. From germline, CDR1 is DFQATT and CDR2 SNEGSKA (reference sequence). The CDR3 here is CSASERGQETQYF. Written as DNA, the CDR3 is TGCAGTGCTAGTGAGCGGGGACAGGAGACCCAGTACTTC.

V is TRBV18 and J is TRBJ1-1; perhaps TRBD1 as D (6 bases). CDR3 length: 14 amino acids. The ends were cut back, 3 bases at V and 3 bases at J, with 11 bases in the middle. CDR1 and CDR2 from the germline V gene are KGHSH and LQKENI. The CDR3 region is CASSPYEGDTEAFF. CDR3 coding DNA: TGTGCCAGCTCACCGTACGAGGGGGACACTGAAGCTTTCTTT.

The chain recombines TRBV2 with TRBJ1-1; TRBD1 might be the D (5 bases). The length of the CDR3 is 13 residues. CDR1 and CDR2 from the germline V gene are SNHLY and FYNNEI. The V end was cut by 7 bases, the J end by 1 base, with 10 bases between. The CDR3 here is CASIRERNTEAFF. In DNA, the CDR3 is TGTGCCAGCATCAGGGAACGGAACACTGAAGCTTTCTTT.

V and J are TRBV4-1 and TRBJ1-3; no reliable D call. Germline V CDR1 and CDR2: MGHRA, YSYEKL. Trimming removed 0 bases at V and 2 bases at J, with 17 bases between. CDR3 length: 18 residues. CDR3 in DNA: TGCGCCAGCAGCCAAGAATCCCTACAGTACCTAACTGGAAACACCATATATTTT. It codes for CASSQESLQYLTGNTIYF.

The chain couples TRBV6-5 to TRBJ1-3; possibly TRBD1 for D (6 bases). The germline V gene has CDR1 MNHEY and CDR2 SVGAGI. Trimming left V 6 bases short and J 1 base short, with 13 bases between. This CDR3 contains 15 residues. The CDR3 here is CASSQPGVSGNTIYF. The CDR3, as DNA: TGTGCCAGCAGCCAACCAGGGGTATCTGGAAACACCATATATTTT.

The chain carries TRBV7-2 and TRBJ2-1; a possible D gene is TRBD2 (7 bases). Germline V gene sequence: CDR1 SGHTA, CDR2 FQGNSA. The CDR3 is made up of 11 amino acids. V dropped 5 bases and J dropped 13 bases, with 12 bases sitting between them. The CDR3 DNA follows: TGTGCCAGCAGCCTAAGGGGGGGCCAGTTCTTC. It is translated as CASSLRGGQFF.

CDR3 protein: CASSTGTSGVTDTQYF. DNA for the CDR3: TGTGCCAGCAGCACCGGGACTAGCGGGGTCACAGATACGCAGTATTTT. The V call is TRBV7-2, the J call TRBJ2-3, with TRBD2 matching over 13 bases. The V gene end was trimmed by 5 bases and the J gene end by 2 bases; junction bases not matched to a gene: 4. Germline V CDR1 and CDR2: SGHTA, FQGNSA. The CDR3 is made up of 16 amino acids.

This chain connects TRBV10-2 to TRBJ1-1; D ambiguous. Per the germline V gene, CDR1 is WSHSY and CDR2 is SAAADI. The CDR3 totals 15 residues. V shed 4 bases and J shed 1 base, with 13 bases lying between them. CDR3 loop: CASSVLEAGNTEAFF. In DNA form, the CDR3 reads TGCGCCAGCAGTGTACTGGAGGCCGGGAACACTGAAGCTTTCTTT.

The chain couples TRBV27 to TRBJ2-1, with 10 bases aligning to TRBD2. Unmatched junction bases numbered 15, after V lost 5 bases and J lost 2 bases. CDR3 length: 19 residues. Germline CDR1 is MNHEY and CDR2 is SMNVEV (reference sequence). The CDR3 DNA reads as TGTGCCAGCAGTACTAAGGGACTAGCGTGGAGGTCTCCCTACAATGAGCAGTTCTTC. It codes for CASSTKGLAWRSPYNEQFF.

J is TRBJ2-7 and V is TRBV6-5, with TRBD2 identical over 9 bases. CDR1 MNHEY and CDR2 SVGAGI come from the germline V gene. This CDR3 spans 15 amino acids. Trimming took 5 bases from V and 2 from J; bases not matched to a gene: 7. CDR3 sequence (DNA): TGTGCCAGCAGTCCTCTAGCGGGGAGGGCCTACGAGCAGTACTTC. Its translation is CASSPLAGRAYEQYF.

The V call is TRBV5-5, the J call TRBJ1-2, with TRBD1 matching over 9 bases. The length of the CDR3 is 14 residues. Per germline, CDR1 SGHKS and CDR2 YYEKEE (reference sequence). Trimming took 3 bases from V and 3 from J; bases not matched to a gene: 3. CDR3 protein: CASSSRTGDYGYTF. CDR3 in DNA: TGTGCCAGCAGCTCTCGGACAGGGGACTATGGCTACACCTTC. Supplemented by reference TRBV5-5 and TRBJ1-2, the full variable domain reads DAGVTQSPTHLIKTRGQQVTLRCSPISGHKSVSWYQQVLGQGPQFIFQYYEKEERGRGNFPDRFSARQFPNYSSELNVNALLLGDSALYLCASSSRTGDYGYTFGSGTRLTVV.

The table lists this clone with a few counts. The rearrangement links TRBV5-1 to TRBJ2-3; TRBD2 agrees at 11 bases. Germline V gene sequence: CDR1 SGHRS, CDR2 YFSETQ. This CDR3 region has 16 residues. V dropped 0 bases and J dropped 6; count of bases not matched to a gene: 6. CDR3 nucleotides: TGCGCCAGCAGCTTGGAGGTAGCGGGAGGGGCGGATACGCAGTATTTT. It encodes CASSLEVAGGADTQYF.